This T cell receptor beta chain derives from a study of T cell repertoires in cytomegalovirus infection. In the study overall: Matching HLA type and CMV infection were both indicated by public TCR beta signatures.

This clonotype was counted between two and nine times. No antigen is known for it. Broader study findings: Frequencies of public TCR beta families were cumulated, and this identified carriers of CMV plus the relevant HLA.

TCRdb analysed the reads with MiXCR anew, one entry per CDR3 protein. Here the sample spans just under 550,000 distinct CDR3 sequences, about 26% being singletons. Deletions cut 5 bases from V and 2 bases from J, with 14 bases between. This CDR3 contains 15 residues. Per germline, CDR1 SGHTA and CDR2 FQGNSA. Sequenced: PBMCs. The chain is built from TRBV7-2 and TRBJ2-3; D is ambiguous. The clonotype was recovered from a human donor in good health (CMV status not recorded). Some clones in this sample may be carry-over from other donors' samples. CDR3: CASSRPVETTDTQYF. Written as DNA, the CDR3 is TGTGCCAGCAGCCGACCCGTGGAGACCACAGATACGCAGTATTTT.